This TCR beta chain was sequenced in a study of T-cell reconstitution after alpha-beta-depleted transplantation in children. Preparation of the TCRbeta library was carried out with unique molecular identifiers. TCRdb reprocessed the PCR reads via MiXCR and lists one record per CDR3 protein. The sample lists roughly 500,000 distinct CDR3 sequences, around 13% occurring once. Per the germline V gene, CDR1 is MNHEY and CDR2 is SVGEGT. Trimming removed 5 bases from V and 2 bases from J, with 16 bases in between. The CDR3 is 15 amino acids. This sample comprised PBMCs from the stem cell graft donor, obtained from the stem cell graft. This receptor was taken from a human donor who donated a stem cell graft to a child with combined immunodeficiency. The chain has TRBV6-2 or TRBV6-3 and TRBJ2-7; a weak D match, TRBD1 (6 bases). The CDR3 bases are TGTGCCAGCAGTGCCCGCGGAGCAGGGGCCTACGAGCAGTACTTC. Translated, it gives CASSARGAGAYEQYF.